This T cell receptor beta chain was profiled in a study of cytomegalovirus exposure and HLA in healthy donors (dated by TCRdb to the late 2010s). For the study in its entirety: An earlier analysis of some 500 of the donors reported roughly 270 Gb of sequence data and some 120 million unique TCR beta sequences from roughly 200 million T cells. Roughly 300 gigabases of sequencing data and some 85 million unique TCR sequences were included in an early release covering around 600 HLA-typed donors. The genetic ancestry cluster associated with self-reported Caucasian donors included around 76% of the 300 to 450 genotyped donors. An earlier analysis of some 600 of the donors applied high-throughput TCR beta sequencing to assess whether each TCR beta V gene segment acted as functional or pseudogenic. The study profiled the T cell repertoires of 500 to 800 subjects by immunosequencing and related them to cytomegalovirus serostatus. Every repertoire in the discovery cohort had been generated on one and the same sequencing platform. The study aimed to test whether cataloging public T cell receptors could reveal signatures of past pathogen exposure. Among about 400 genotyped donors of the cohort, an average of about 240,000 unique TCR beta nucleotide sequences was sequenced per donor, of which 15% to 20% were non-productive. In a later genetic analysis, genome-wide SNP genotypes for 398 of the 666 donors were used, and that subset was treated as a discovery cohort. A separate validation cohort of roughly 120 different subjects was used in addition to the approximately 640-subject first cohort. Donor age, sex, ethnicity and CMV serostatus were compiled alongside the repertoire data. HLA typing included class I and class II loci at four-digit resolution. Rather than drawing on any new phenotypic data, the later analysis identified candidate immune exposures from TCR beta sequences and the way those sequences occurred across donors. The number of typed donors differed by locus: about 620-630 for A, B, C, DRB1 and DQB1; 522 for DQA1; 606 for DPA1; and 400 to 480 for DPB1. To predict cytomegalovirus infection status, the study combined high-throughput TCR immunosequencing, statistical association of individual TCRs with disease status, and machine learning. A later analysis re-analyzed previously published TCR beta repertoires from roughly 690 donors and added high-resolution HLA genotyping to study TCR occurrence patterns. About 5 DR-DQ haplotypes were handled as single units for association and clustering, since linkage in the cohort was strong. Here is what the overall study found, with its caveats: In a later analysis, the rate of TCR association differed among HLA loci, with DRB1 alleles having the most associated TCRs and HLA-C alleles having the fewest. While some public TCRs were present in many individuals, most TCR sequences turned up only very rarely across donors. For the cohort, immune exposure information was limited to CMV serostatus. The earlier analysis of 587 of the donors excluded some 15 rarely observed V segments, including chromosome 9 orphons, because counts were too low. Because HLA typing was unavailable for some donors at each locus, only the typed subset was used in association tests. Roughly uniform sequencing depth across donors was assumed in presence/absence analyses, although this assumption may not hold. Cytomegalovirus status was reported to be diagnosed by the classifier with high specificity and sensitivity in both the original and validation cohorts. In a later genetic analysis, fewer N-insertions in productive TCRs were reported among donors in an Asian-associated ancestry cluster than the roughly 700-donor mean. In a later analysis, HLA-associated TCR beta chains showed more clonal expansion and lower generation probabilities than non-associated chains that were equally common. A later analysis associated about 17,000 TCR beta sequences with specific HLA alleles at a false discovery rate of 0.05. According to a later analysis, parvovirus B19, influenza, CMV and Epstein-Barr virus appeared linked to several top co-occurrence clusters. This cohort had only TCR beta chains sequenced, and the lack of alpha or paired-chain data limited which features could be detected. Most CMV-associated TCR beta chains appeared to be HLA-restricted in a later analysis, and the HLA associations seemed to be driven largely by CMV exposure. A further reported finding was that TCR beta sequences accurately predicted the HLA-A and HLA-B alleles for most subjects in the first cohort. In vitro tests confirmed that a few of the cytomegalovirus-associated TCR beta chains recognize cytomegalovirus antigens. Strong co-occurrence of HLA alleles, especially DR and DQ, made assigning TCR associations to individual alleles difficult. A later genetic analysis associated a missense DCLRE1C variant with V-gene and J-gene trimming of TCR beta chains, and an independent cohort replicated the association. Some IMGT-functional V segments, including TRBV6-2 and TRBV6-3, could not be distinguished by the 87-base-pair reads and were therefore excluded. An earlier analysis of approximately 590 of the donors showed that most TCR beta V segments appeared in productive rearrangements either about 87% or about 30% of the time, which broadly matched IMGT annotations. Correlated functional status among segregating V segments might be attributable to linkage disequilibrium, but an unknown experimental factor could not be ruled out. In the study, some 180 TCR beta chains were listed as associated with cytomegalovirus. A group of highly shared sequence variants was considered likely to be a technical artifact of the sequencing pipeline. The authors suggested that the approach could potentially be generalized to other disease states and immunological phenotypes.

Library construction relied on the immunoSEQ multiplex PCR assay. The multiplex PCR relied on a mix of 60 forward primers for TCR Vbeta segments and 13 reverse primers for TCR Jbeta segments. The CDR3 region of rearranged TCR beta genes was amplified from genomic DNA by a multiplex PCR assay. On the Illumina HiSeq System, the amplified TCR beta libraries were sequenced as 87-base-pair reads. The authors' pipeline ran thus. A later analysis tallied some 79 million unique TCR beta chains across the 600 to 700 repertoires, and approximately 11 million of those chains were shared by two or more donors. Raw reads were error-corrected and collapsed into unique sequences by a nearest-neighbor algorithm in which closely related sequences were merged to remove PCR and sequencing errors. To assign V, D and J gene segments, CDR3 sequences were aligned to IMGT reference sequences. For a sequence to be retained, a match of at least six nucleotides was required to both a V gene segment and a J gene segment. A rearrangement counted as productive if the CDR3 had no stop codons and remained in frame with V and J, and every other rearrangement counted as non-productive. Following IMGT convention, CDR3 was defined as the stretch from the second conserved V-encoded cysteine to the conserved J-encoded phenylalanine. In an earlier analysis of around 640 of the donors, sequences lacking an unambiguous match to a single V gene segment were excluded. In an earlier analysis of several hundred of the donors, V segments were called functional above 56.7% productive rearrangements and were called segregating when the between-donor standard deviation exceeded 5%. A statistical classification framework was built for diagnosing cytomegalovirus status from the catalog of TCR beta chain sequences. In a later analysis, V and J genes were assigned by comparing TCR nucleotide sequences against IMGT/GENE-DB human TR gene sequences. The TCRdist pipeline was used in a later analysis to assign CDR3 sequences and most-parsimonious VDJ recombination scenarios. In a later analysis, each TCR beta chain was defined by its CDR3 amino acid sequence together with its V-gene family, and reads lacking a unique V-gene family were excluded. As a way to deal with suspected cross-contamination and a sequencing artifact, a later analysis dropped 450 to 600 nucleotide sequences that were highly shared and had low generation probability. In a later analysis, a clonal expansion index was calculated for each public chain from normalized within-repertoire ranks of inferred template counts. Generation probabilities in a later analysis came from a VDJ recombination model fitted to out-of-frame rearrangements, and those results were checked against IGoR. In a later analysis, hypergeometric tests were used to score TCR-TCR, TCR-HLA and TCR-CMV co-occurrence, with a repertoire-size bias correction applied to TCR pairs. False discovery rates were estimated in a later analysis by permuting HLA or CMV assignments 20 times. A later analysis grouped co-occurring TCRs with DBSCAN, adding TCRdist sequence similarity when clustering within HLA-allele-positive subsets. Repertoires with fewer than 30,000 or more than 120,000 public chains were left out of co-occurrence clustering, as were a handful of repertoires with anomalous nucleotide sharing. The source is immuneACCESS, and TCRdb retained only in-frame sequences with V and J called. Part of the clones is not carried over; for the studies checked, unresolved V genes explain less than half of this, and the remainder is unexplained. That table supplies the V and J calls and clone size; D and trimming were determined from the DNA. The sample profile shows approximately 170,000 clones; roughly 80% of them were found once. Nearly 2.5% of the sample is in the top ten clones.

Concerning this clone itself: Its specific antigen is unknown. The sample holds no much larger clone one base away, and base qualities are not on file.

From its cysteine to its phenylalanine, the CDR3 spans 14 amino acids. Only CDR3 DNA is held: 42 bases, read in frame from base 1. The V end loses 0 bases and the J end loses 3 bases, and a stretch of 9 bases separates them. CDR1 and CDR2 are read off the germline V gene as MNHEY and SVGAGI. The cohort comprised fewer than 700 healthy bone marrow donors. At the time of sampling, every cohort member was nominally healthy, though immune exposures that went unrecorded were likely present. The donor tested CMV seronegative and was one of the 352 seronegative cohort members. A peripheral blood sample was provided by each donor, and peripheral blood mononuclear cells were used for TCR beta sequencing. The Qiagen DNeasy Blood Extraction Kit was used to extract genomic DNA from the blood cell samples.

The chain couples TRBV6-5 to TRBJ2-7; matching of 6 bases hints at TRBD1 as the D gene. This sequence was found in a male donor in good health and CMV-seronegative. The source material was PBMCs. The CDR3 region has the sequence CASSYSGTIYEQYF. The DNA sequence follows: TGTGCCAGCAGTTACTCCGGGACAATCTACGAGCAGTACTTC.